Here is one T cell receptor (beta chain) with its context. Moderate-to-severe activity, with CAS ≥3, NOSPECS ≥4 and duration under 3 months, characterized the donors with ophthalmopathy. Exclusion criteria comprised other autoimmune diseases, uncontrolled infections, pregnancy or lactation in patients. The evidence that diagnosis relied on was clinical symptoms, serum thyroxine, TRAb, thyroid ultrasound and orbital computed tomography. CDR3 length: 15 amino acids. V trimming: 4 bases; J trimming: 2 bases; junction bases outside the gene matches: 6. Germline CDR1 is SGHVS and CDR2 is FNYEAQ. The TCR beta CDR3 regions underwent amplification from RNA transcripts. Second-round multiplex PCR followed a first-round RT-PCR using HTBI primers. TCRdb re-called the multiplex PCR reads with MiXCR, one entry per CDR3 protein. Of roughly 14,000 distinct CDR3 sequences in the sample, 50% were seen once. This entry comes from a study of Graves' ophthalmopathy and Graves' hyperthyroidism. Study overall: Peripheral blood was obtained at first diagnosis, ahead of any treatment.

The V call is TRBV7-6, the J call TRBJ2-7, with 9 bases aligning to TRBD1. The sequence was collected from a woman in her twenties or thirties with Graves' ophthalmopathy. Sequences were obtained from peripheral blood. CDR3 sequence (DNA): TGTGCCAGCAGCTCGGGACAGGGAAGCGCCTACGAGCAGTACTTC. Protein product: CASSSGQGSAYEQYF.